What follows are 3 T cell receptor beta chains derived from one specimen sequenced in a study of early T cells in non-severe SARS-CoV-2 infection. TCRdb re-derived calls from the 5' RACE reads in MiXCR, one entry per CDR3 protein. The data hold 55,000 to 75,000 distinct CDR3 sequences, with about 9.3% observed a single time. Specimen: whole blood. All receptors come from an adult who was a healthcare worker with PCR-confirmed SARS-CoV-2 infection or an uninfected control (not recorded which).

This clonotype came up many times. The chain combines TRBV20-1 with TRBJ2-7; D is ambiguous. Trimming left V 3 bases short and J 2 bases short, with 14 bases between. This CDR3 spans 14 amino acids. CDR1 and CDR2 (germline): DFQATT, SNEGSKA (reference sequence). CDR3 sequence: CSASLATDPYEQYV. DNA of the CDR3: TGCAGTGCTAGCTTGGCTACGGACCCCTACGAGCAGTACGTC.

This clonotype has only a few counts. The V and J genes are TRBV20-1 and TRBJ1-5; TRBD1 might be the D (6 bases). This CDR3 has 14 residues. Germline V gene sequence: CDR1 DFQATT, CDR2 SNEGSKA (reference sequence). V was cut by 2 bases and J by 4 bases, with 12 bases left in between. The CDR3 protein is CSARFGTPNQPQHF. The CDR3 bases are TGCAGTGCTAGATTTGGGACACCTAATCAGCCCCAGCATTTT.

The genes are TRBV20-1 and TRBJ2-6; TRBD1 is a possible D gene (5 bases). Trimming removed 0 bases from V and 0 bases from J, with 6 bases in between. Germline loops: CDR1 DFQATT, CDR2 SNEGSKA (reference sequence). The CDR3 runs to 15 residues. As DNA, the CDR3 is TGCAGTGCTAGAGATGGACACTCTGGGGCCAACGTCCTGACTTTC. Residues: CSARDGHSGANVLTF.